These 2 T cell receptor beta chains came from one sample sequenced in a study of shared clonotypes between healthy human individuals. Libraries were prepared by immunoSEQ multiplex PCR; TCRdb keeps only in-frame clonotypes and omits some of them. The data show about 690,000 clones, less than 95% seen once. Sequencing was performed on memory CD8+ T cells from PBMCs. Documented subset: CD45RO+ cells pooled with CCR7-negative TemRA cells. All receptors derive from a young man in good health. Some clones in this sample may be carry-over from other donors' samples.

The CDR3 is CAISMTGMYEQYF. The CDR3 DNA is TGTGCCATCAGCATGACAGGGATGTACGAGCAGTACTTC. The chain employs TRBV10-3 and TRBJ2-7; 7 positions match TRBD1. The CDR3 spans 13 residues. Trimming cost V 6 bases and J 4 bases; bases outside gene matches: 6. Germline V gene lookup returns CDR1 ENHRY and CDR2 SYGVKD.

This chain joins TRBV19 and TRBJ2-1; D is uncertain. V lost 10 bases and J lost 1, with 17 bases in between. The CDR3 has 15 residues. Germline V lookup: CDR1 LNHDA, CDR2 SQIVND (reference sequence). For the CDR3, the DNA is TGTGCCACCCGGCGGAGTCTAACATCCTACAATGAGCAGTTCTTC. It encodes CATRRSLTSYNEQFF.